One and the same sample provided the 4 T cell receptor beta chains below, sequenced in a study of blood T cell repertoires in COVID-19. Here immunoSEQ multiplex PCR was the method, and the copy in TCRdb shows in-frame clones only, minus some. The table records 200,000 to 250,000 clones, more than 80% of them present only once. The sequencing input was PBMCs or T cells enriched from blood (not recorded which). These receptors all come from a woman in her thirties or forties with acute COVID-19.

This clone has only a few counts. V is TRBV18 and J is TRBJ1-5, with 7 bases that match TRBD1. The ends lost 8 bases at V and 0 bases at J; junction bases unmatched: 7. The length of the CDR3 is 15 residues. Germline loops: CDR1 KGHSH, CDR2 LQKENI. The CDR3 loop is CASSRTGDSNQPQHF. In nucleotides, the CDR3 is TGTGCCAGCAGCAGAACAGGGGATAGCAATCAGCCCCAGCATTTT.

The rearrangement joins TRBV5-8 to TRBJ1-2; 7 bases line up with TRBD1. The V segment lost 0 bases and the J segment 4 bases; nucleotides outside the gene matches: 6. There are 15 residues in the CDR3. Germline CDR1 reads SGHTS; CDR2 reads YDEGEE. CDR3 amino acids: CASSLVRGGRYGYTF. The CDR3 coding sequence is TGTGCCAGCAGCTTGGTGAGAGGGGGCCGCTATGGCTACACCTTC. The whole variable domain, filled in from reference TRBV5-8 and TRBJ1-2, reads EAGVTQSPTHLIKTRGQQATLRCSPISGHTSVYWYQQALGLGLQFLLWYDEGEERNRGNFPPRFSGRQFPNYSSELNVNALELEDSALYLCASSLVRGGRYGYTFGSGTRLTVV.

Remarks on this clone: This same CDR3 is encoded by further DNA sequences in the sample. The chain uses TRBV6-5 and TRBJ1-2; TRBD1 agrees at 9 bases. This CDR3 comprises 14 residues. V trimming: 2 bases; J trimming: 3 bases; junction bases outside the gene matches: 1. Per the germline V gene, CDR1 is MNHEY and CDR2 is SVGAGI. In DNA form, the CDR3 reads TGTGCCAGCAGTTACCGGACAGGGGACTATGGCTACACCTTC. Its protein is CASSYRTGDYGYTF.

The genes are TRBV5-6 and TRBJ1-3, with a weak D call TRBD1 (5 bases). The V end was cut by 0 bases, the J end by 2 bases, with 12 bases between. There are 16 residues in the CDR3. CDR1 SGHDT and CDR2 YYEEEE come from the germline V gene. CDR3 DNA sequence: TGTGCCAGCAGCTTGGCCGGTGGACAAGCTGGAAACACCATATATTTT. Residues: CASSLAGGQAGNTIYF.